This TCR beta chain was identified in a study of blood T cells in healthy people across ages. A second PCR of 7 to 11 cycles used a sample-barcoded 5' primer and a J-beta primer mix. TCRdb reprocessed the 5' RACE reads with MiXCR, giving one entry per CDR3 protein. The profile covers roughly 1,700,000 distinct CDR3 sequences, with 28% appearing a single time and 7% to 9% taken by the ten largest. Trimming took 6 bases from V and 1 from J, leaving 15 bases between them. CDR3 size: 15 residues. The germline gives CDR1 MDHEN, CDR2 SYDVKM. The chain combines TRBV28 with TRBJ2-5, with a weak D call TRBD1 (6 bases). The sequencing input was blood. This TCR was recovered from a woman under 40 in good health. The CDR3 sequence is CASSRSTQGQETQYF. As DNA, the CDR3 is TGTGCCAGCAGCCGATCAACACAGGGCCAAGAGACCCAGTACTTC.